One TCR beta chain is described in this entry. These data come from a study of blood T cell repertoires in COVID-19. Turning to the study itself: Samples of COVID-19 (acute and convalescent) were obtained from the United States, Italy and Spain.

Using immunoSEQ multiplex PCR, the repertoire was profiled, and TCRdb retains in-frame clones only, with some absent. This table holds 180,000 or so clones, just over 85% found once. Germline CDR1 reads SEHNR; CDR2 reads FQNEAQ (reference sequence). V was trimmed by 2 bases and J by 5 bases, leaving 20 bases between them. The CDR3 contains 17 residues. The rearrangement uses TRBV7-9 and TRBJ2-3; a weak D match, TRBD1 (5 bases). Sequenced material: peripheral blood. The source of this sequence is a man aged 55 to 70 with acute or convalescent COVID-19. CDR3 sequence (DNA): TGTGCCAGCAGCTTAAGTCGGCAGGGTTTATTTGGAGATACGCAGTATTTT. It specifies CASSLSRQGLFGDTQYF. The full variable domain, rest sourced from reference TRBV7-9 and TRBJ2-3, is DTGVSQNPRHKITKRGQNVTFRCDPISEHNRLYWYRQTLGQGPEFLTYFQNEAQLEKSRLLSDRFSAERPKGSFSTLEIQRTEQGDSAMYLCASSLSRQGLFGDTQYFGPGTRLTVL.